This is a list of T cell receptor beta chains from one sample in a study of CD8 T cells in ankylosing spondylitis. TCRdb reprocessed the 5' RACE reads via MiXCR and lists one record per CDR3 protein. The sample gives about 340,000 distinct CDR3 sequences, over 12% of which show up once; approximately 0.99% is in the top ten. Sequencing input: blood, either unsorted or a sorted T cell fraction (not recorded which). The receptors were sampled from a male donor with ankylosing spondylitis or in good health (not recorded which). Each CDR3 is given with its conserved first and last residue. A D gene is named only where the DNA matches it firmly. The size field is filled for only some rows; it gives once, few, many or a size class.

CDR3aa: CASRATDTQYF
CDR3nt: TGCGCCAGCAGGGCTACAGATACGCAGTATTTT
v_gene: TRBV5-1
d_gene: .
j_gene: TRBJ2-3
abundance: many

CDR3aa: CASRTYNEQSF
CDR3nt: TGTGCCAGCAGAACTTACAATGAGCAGTCCTTC
v_gene: TRBV28
d_gene: .
j_gene: TRBJ2-1
abundance: .

CDR3aa: CASSLDRSETQYF
CDR3nt: TGTGCCAGCAGCTTAGACAGAAGCGAGACCCAGTACTTC
v_gene: TRBV11-2
d_gene: .
j_gene: TRBJ2-5
abundance: .

CDR3aa: CSVDSPQGTDTQYF
CDR3nt: TGCAGCGTTGACTCTCCGCAGGGAACAGATACGCAGTATTTT
v_gene: TRBV29-1
d_gene: .
j_gene: TRBJ2-3
abundance: many

CDR3aa: CASRRTGLTEAFF
CDR3nt: TGTGCCAGCCGGAGGACAGGGTTAACTGAAGCTTTCTTT
v_gene: TRBV12-3/TRBV12-4
d_gene: TRBD1
j_gene: TRBJ1-1
abundance: .

CDR3aa: CASSLRGGLQSIQYF
CDR3nt: TGTGCCAGCAGTTTAAGGGGGGGACTTCAGAGTATTCAGTACTTC
v_gene: TRBV12-3/TRBV12-4
d_gene: .
j_gene: TRBJ2-4
abundance: few

CDR3aa: CASSVRDNSPLHF
CDR3nt: TGTGCCAGCAGTGTGCGGGATAATTCACCCCTCCACTTT
v_gene: TRBV6-1
d_gene: .
j_gene: TRBJ1-6
abundance: .

CDR3aa: CASSSVPGLAGGQRTDTQYF
CDR3nt: TGTGCCAGCAGTTCCGTCCCGGGACTAGCGGGGGGCCAACGCACAGATACGCAGTATTTT
v_gene: TRBV12-3/TRBV12-4
d_gene: TRBD2
j_gene: TRBJ2-3
abundance: few

CDR3aa: CASSLSVILGSQYF
CDR3nt: TGTGCCAGCAGCTTATCCGTGATCCTGGGGTCGCAGTATTTT
v_gene: TRBV7-2
d_gene: .
j_gene: TRBJ2-3
abundance: few

CDR3aa: CASRIGRSYEQYF
CDR3nt: TGTGCCAGCAGAATAGGCCGTTCCTACGAGCAGTACTTC
v_gene: TRBV6-4
d_gene: .
j_gene: TRBJ2-7
abundance: many

CDR3aa: CASSQNPTSNEQFF
CDR3nt: TGTGCCAGCAGCCAAAACCCGACTTCCAATGAGCAGTTCTTC
v_gene: TRBV3-1
d_gene: .
j_gene: TRBJ2-1
abundance: .

CDR3aa: CASSQDRGVNEQFF
CDR3nt: TGTGCCAGCAGTCAGGACAGGGGAGTTAATGAGCAGTTCTTC
v_gene: TRBV12-3/TRBV12-4
d_gene: TRBD1
j_gene: TRBJ2-1
abundance: many

CDR3aa: CASSRQGFNEQFF
CDR3nt: TGTGCCAGCAGCCGACAGGGCTTCAATGAGCAGTTCTTC
v_gene: TRBV2
d_gene: TRBD1
j_gene: TRBJ2-1
abundance: few

CDR3aa: CSVSRGGSYNEQFF
CDR3nt: TGCAGTGTCAGTCGGGGGGGGTCCTACAATGAGCAGTTCTTC
v_gene: TRBV20-1
d_gene: TRBD2
j_gene: TRBJ2-1
abundance: .

CDR3aa: CASSPSGASYNEQFF
CDR3nt: TGTGCCAGCAGCCCTAGTGGGGCGTCCTACAATGAGCAGTTCTTC
v_gene: TRBV7-8
d_gene: .
j_gene: TRBJ2-1
abundance: .

CDR3aa: CASKAGVNYGYTF
CDR3nt: TGTGCCAGCAAGGCAGGAGTGAACTATGGCTACACCTTC
v_gene: TRBV2
d_gene: .
j_gene: TRBJ1-2
abundance: few

CDR3aa: CASSQPGQGSGGGPHNEQFF
CDR3nt: TGTGCCAGCAGTCAACCGGGACAGGGCTCGGGCGGGGGGCCTCACAATGAGCAGTTCTTC
v_gene: TRBV11-2
d_gene: .
j_gene: TRBJ2-1
abundance: .

CDR3aa: CASSPPGRRFYGYTF
CDR3nt: TGTGCCAGCAGCCCCCCGGGCAGGCGTTTCTATGGCTACACCTTC
v_gene: TRBV9
d_gene: .
j_gene: TRBJ1-2
abundance: few

CDR3aa: CSARTHLAGYNEQFF
CDR3nt: TGCAGTGCTAGGACCCATCTTGCGGGCTACAATGAGCAGTTCTTC
v_gene: TRBV20-1
d_gene: .
j_gene: TRBJ2-1
abundance: .

CDR3aa: CASTLGLADTQYF
CDR3nt: TGTGCCAGCACCCTGGGACTAGCGGATACGCAGTATTTT
v_gene: TRBV12-3/TRBV12-4
d_gene: TRBD2
j_gene: TRBJ2-3
abundance: few

CDR3aa: CSAMSGGPSYEQYF
CDR3nt: TGCAGTGCTATGAGCGGGGGGCCCTCCTACGAGCAGTACTTC
v_gene: TRBV20-1
d_gene: TRBD2
j_gene: TRBJ2-7
abundance: .

CDR3aa: CASSLRQEADTQYF
CDR3nt: TGTGCCAGCAGCTTAAGACAGGAGGCAGATACGCAGTATTTT
v_gene: TRBV11-2
d_gene: .
j_gene: TRBJ2-3
abundance: few

CDR3aa: CASSLDQGRKGEQYF
CDR3nt: TGTGCCAGCAGCTTAGATCAGGGGCGTAAGGGTGAGCAGTACTTC
v_gene: TRBV11-2
d_gene: .
j_gene: TRBJ2-7
abundance: .

CDR3aa: CASSSSGGGQETQYF
CDR3nt: TGTGCCAGCAGTTCTAGCGGGGGGGGTCAAGAGACCCAGTACTTC
v_gene: TRBV12-3/TRBV12-4
d_gene: TRBD2
j_gene: TRBJ2-5
abundance: few

CDR3aa: CSANRLVYGEQFF
CDR3nt: TGCAGTGCTAATCGACTAGTATACGGTGAGCAGTTCTTC
v_gene: TRBV20-1
d_gene: .
j_gene: TRBJ2-1
abundance: .

CDR3aa: CASSYSKWGGGLGQETQYF
CDR3nt: TGTGCCAGCAGTTACTCGAAGTGGGGGGGGGGCCTTGGCCAAGAGACCCAGTACTTC
v_gene: TRBV6-5
d_gene: .
j_gene: TRBJ2-5
abundance: .

CDR3aa: CASSLESDNSPLHF
CDR3nt: TGCGCCAGCAGCTTGGAGTCGGATAATTCACCCCTCCACTTT
v_gene: TRBV5-1
d_gene: .
j_gene: TRBJ1-6
abundance: .

CDR3aa: CASRGTGETYEQYF
CDR3nt: TGTGCCAGCAGAGGGACAGGGGAAACCTACGAGCAGTACTTC
v_gene: TRBV6-1
d_gene: TRBD1
j_gene: TRBJ2-7
abundance: .

CDR3aa: CASSQDIPAGPSYNEQFF
CDR3nt: TGTGCCAGCAGCCAAGATATCCCGGCGGGCCCTTCCTACAATGAGCAGTTCTTC
v_gene: TRBV4-2
d_gene: .
j_gene: TRBJ2-1
abundance: .

CDR3aa: CASSGQGRGYTF
CDR3nt: TGTGCCAGCAGTGGACAGGGTCGAGGCTACACCTTC
v_gene: TRBV6-1
d_gene: TRBD1
j_gene: TRBJ1-2
abundance: few

CDR3aa: CASSQDPGFSNQPQHF
CDR3nt: TGCGCCAGCAGCCAAGATCCTGGGTTTAGCAATCAGCCCCAGCATTTT
v_gene: TRBV4-1
d_gene: .
j_gene: TRBJ1-5
abundance: many

CDR3aa: CSALTQGNTGELFF
CDR3nt: TGCAGTGCCCTAACCCAGGGGAACACCGGGGAGCTGTTTTTT
v_gene: TRBV20-1
d_gene: .
j_gene: TRBJ2-2
abundance: few

CDR3aa: CSVQQGMDQPQHF
CDR3nt: TGCAGCGTGCAACAGGGAATGGATCAGCCCCAGCATTTT
v_gene: TRBV29-1
d_gene: .
j_gene: TRBJ1-5
abundance: many

CDR3aa: CASSLTQGRRSSNQPQHF
CDR3nt: TGTGCCAGCAGCTTAACTCAGGGTAGGCGCAGTAGCAATCAGCCCCAGCATTTT
v_gene: TRBV7-8
d_gene: .
j_gene: TRBJ1-5
abundance: few

CDR3aa: CASSTSGTSYEQYF
CDR3nt: TGTGCCAGCAGTACCTCCGGGACAAGCTACGAGCAGTACTTC
v_gene: TRBV12-3/TRBV12-4
d_gene: .
j_gene: TRBJ2-7
abundance: .

CDR3aa: CASSPGGDSYNEQFF
CDR3nt: TGTGCCAGCAGCCCCGGGGGGGACTCCTACAATGAGCAGTTCTTC
v_gene: TRBV3-1
d_gene: TRBD2
j_gene: TRBJ2-1
abundance: few

CDR3aa: CASGGQGRTDTQYF
CDR3nt: TGTGCCAGCGGAGGACAGGGACGGACAGATACGCAGTATTTT
v_gene: TRBV6-2/TRBV6-3
d_gene: TRBD1
j_gene: TRBJ2-3
abundance: .

CDR3aa: CASSLGGKSYNEQFF
CDR3nt: TGCGCCAGCAGCTTAGGCGGGAAATCCTACAATGAGCAGTTCTTC
v_gene: TRBV5-1
d_gene: .
j_gene: TRBJ2-1
abundance: .

CDR3aa: CASSPGWTSAKTDQETQYF
CDR3nt: TGTGCCAGCAGCCCGGGATGGACTAGCGCTAAAACGGACCAAGAGACCCAGTACTTC
v_gene: TRBV14
d_gene: TRBD2
j_gene: TRBJ2-5
abundance: .

CDR3aa: CSVEGDTSYEQYF
CDR3nt: TGCAGCGTTGAAGGGGACACCTCCTACGAGCAGTACTTC
v_gene: TRBV29-1
d_gene: .
j_gene: TRBJ2-7
abundance: few

CDR3aa: CASRGVERSTDTQYF
CDR3nt: TGCGCCAGCAGGGGGGTAGAGCGTAGCACAGATACGCAGTATTTT
v_gene: TRBV5-1
d_gene: .
j_gene: TRBJ2-3
abundance: few

CDR3aa: CSGLKGADTQYF
CDR3nt: TGCAGCGGCTTGAAGGGGGCAGATACGCAGTATTTT
v_gene: TRBV29-1
d_gene: .
j_gene: TRBJ2-3
abundance: many

CDR3aa: CASIPPGTGSNQPQHF
CDR3nt: TGTGCCAGCATCCCCCCGGGGACGGGTAGCAATCAGCCCCAGCATTTT
v_gene: TRBV6-8
d_gene: .
j_gene: TRBJ1-5
abundance: .

CDR3aa: CSASSQGGWETQYF
CDR3nt: TGCAGTGCTAGCTCTCAGGGCGGCTGGGAGACCCAGTACTTC
v_gene: TRBV20-1
d_gene: .
j_gene: TRBJ2-5
abundance: few

CDR3aa: CATAGQSNTGELFF
CDR3nt: TGTGCCACAGCGGGACAGTCGAACACCGGGGAGCTGTTTTTT
v_gene: TRBV12-3/TRBV12-4
d_gene: .
j_gene: TRBJ2-2
abundance: few

CDR3aa: CASSLGSGGAGETQYF
CDR3nt: TGTGCCAGCAGCTTAGGTAGCGGGGGGGCCGGGGAGACCCAGTACTTC
v_gene: TRBV11-2
d_gene: TRBD2
j_gene: TRBJ2-5
abundance: .

CDR3aa: CASSPFHTVEQFF
CDR3nt: TGTGCCAGCAGCCCCTTCCATACGGTTGAGCAGTTCTTC
v_gene: TRBV12-3/TRBV12-4
d_gene: .
j_gene: TRBJ2-1
abundance: many

CDR3aa: CASSDPWGGRGAFF
CDR3nt: TGCGCCAGCAGTGACCCCTGGGGGGGGCGCGGAGCTTTCTTT
v_gene: TRBV10-2
d_gene: .
j_gene: TRBJ1-1
abundance: many

CDR3aa: CSASGTVGYEQYF
CDR3nt: TGCAGCGCTAGCGGGACAGTTGGCTACGAGCAGTACTTC
v_gene: TRBV29-1
d_gene: TRBD2
j_gene: TRBJ2-7
abundance: .

CDR3aa: CASSFHGSGNEQFF
CDR3nt: TGTGCCAGCAGTTTCCACGGATCGGGCAATGAGCAGTTCTTC
v_gene: TRBV12-3/TRBV12-4
d_gene: .
j_gene: TRBJ2-1
abundance: few

CDR3aa: CASSLAQPGAKEQFF
CDR3nt: TGCGCCAGCAGCTTGGCGCAGCCGGGGGCCAAGGAGCAGTTCTTC
v_gene: TRBV5-1
d_gene: .
j_gene: TRBJ2-1
abundance: .